These T cell receptor beta chains were read from a single sample in a study of T cell responses to AZD1222 COVID-19 vaccine. Using immunoSEQ multiplex PCR, the repertoire was profiled, and TCRdb retains in-frame clones only, with some absent. The sample lists 200,000 to 250,000 clones, roughly 91% seen once, with more than 0.8% in the top ten. The sample in question was peripheral blood, obtained on day 0 of MenACWY control vaccination. The source is an adult in good health. The CDR3 runs from the conserved cysteine through the conserved F or W. The D gene is left open where the match is weak. Clone size is shown for a subset of rows, as once, few, many or a class of expanded clone.

>TRBV2|.|.|TRBJ2-7
TGTGCCAGCAGTACGGGACTCAGCTCCTACGAGCAGTACTTC
CASSTGLSSYEQYF
>TRBV7-2|.|few|TRBJ1-4
TGTGCCAGCAGCTTAGATCCGGGGGCTGCTAATGAAAAACTGTTTTTT
CASSLDPGAANEKLFF
>TRBV5-1|.|.|TRBJ1-3
TGCGCCAGCAGCTTGGGTGGGCGGACTGGATCTGGAAACACCATATATTTT
CASSLGGRTGSGNTIYF
>TRBV4-2|.|.|TRBJ1-4
TGTGCCAGCAGCTTTGGGGGCGGGGCGAAGGAAAAACTGTTTTTT
CASSFGGGAKEKLFF
>TRBV11-1|.|.|TRBJ2-7
TGTGCCAGCAGCTTAACAGGCTACGAGCAGTACTTC
CASSLTGYEQYF
>TRBV5-1|.|.|TRBJ1-3
TGCGCCAGCAGTACAAGCTCTGGAAACACCATATATTTT
CASSTSSGNTIYF
>TRBV19|TRBD1|.|TRBJ1-1
TGTGCCAGTAGTAAAACAGGGGGCGAGGCTTTCTTT
CASSKTGGEAFF
>TRBV2|.|.|TRBJ2-7
TGTGCCGCCAAGGAGGCCCCAAGCTCCTACGAGCAGTACTTC
CAAKEAPSSYEQYF
>TRBV4-1|.|.|TRBJ1-2
TGCGCCAGCAGCCAAGCTTTATCTGACACCCCCTATGGCTACACCTTC
CASSQALSDTPYGYTF
>TRBV2|.|.|TRBJ1-5
TGTGCCAGCAGTGAAGGCCATAACAATCAGCCCCAGCATTTT
CASSEGHNNQPQHF
>TRBV28|.|.|TRBJ1-1
TGTGCCAGCAGCCTGGGGGCGCAGAACACTGAAGCTTTCTTT
CASSLGAQNTEAFF
>TRBV19|.|.|TRBJ2-5
TGTGCCAGTGGGACTGGGTGGCAGACCCAGTACTTC
CASGTGWQTQYF
>TRBV27|.|.|TRBJ1-3
TGTGCCAGCAGCCAACGGTGGGGCTCGCAGGGCCTCTCTGGAAACACCATATATTTT
CASSQRWGSQGLSGNTIYF
>TRBV29-1|.|.|TRBJ1-1
TGCAGCGTTGACGGGCCTCGCGGTAACACTGAAGCTTTCTTT
CSVDGPRGNTEAFF
>TRBV7-2|.|.|TRBJ2-1
TGTGCCAGCAGCTTTCGTAATTCGGCGGGCTACAATGAGCAGTTCTTC
CASSFRNSAGYNEQFF
>TRBV5-1|.|.|TRBJ2-7
TGCGCCAGCAGCTTGCTCACGTCGGACGAGCAGTACTTC
CASSLLTSDEQYF
>TRBV12-3/TRBV12-4|TRBD1|.|TRBJ1-2
TGTGCCAGCAGCTTGGACAGGGGCTACGGCTACACCTTC
CASSLDRGYGYTF
>TRBV5-5|.|few|TRBJ1-3
TGTGCCAGCAGCTTGTACGGAACCAACTCTGGAAACACCATATATTTT
CASSLYGTNSGNTIYF
>TRBV5-1|.|.|TRBJ1-3
TGCGCCAGCAGCTTGGGCCAGCGGGTCTCTGGAAACACCATATATTTT
CASSLGQRVSGNTIYF
>TRBV30|.|.|TRBJ1-1
TGTGCCTGGAGTGGGCCAGGGAACACTGAAGCTTTCTTT
CAWSGPGNTEAFF
>TRBV3-1/TRBV3-2|.|.|TRBJ1-2
TGTGCCAGCAGCCAAGCGGAGGGGGTGGGGGGCTACACCTTC
CASSQAEGVGGYTF
>TRBV28|.|.|TRBJ1-1
TGTGCCAGCTATACAGGTTGGGGTAACACTGAAGCTTTCTTT
CASYTGWGNTEAFF
>TRBV4-1|TRBD2|once|TRBJ2-2
TGCGCCAGCAGCCAAGAGGTCGTTCCCAGCGGGGCCGGGGAGCTGTTTTTT
CASSQEVVPSGAGELFF
>TRBV5-1|.|.|TRBJ1-5
TGCGCCAGCAGCTTGGAGGCTGGGGGGGTTCAGCCCCAGCATTTT
CASSLEAGGVQPQHF
>TRBV11-2|.|.|TRBJ2-7
TGTGCCAGCAGCTTAGATCAAAGGGAACGGTACTTC
CASSLDQRERYF
>TRBV7-2|TRBD1|.|TRBJ1-1
TGTGCCAGCAGCTTGGGACAGGGTAGGACTGAAGCTTTCTTT
CASSLGQGRTEAFF
>TRBV5-1|.|once|TRBJ1-2
TGCGCCAGCAGCTTGGGTAACACAGCTAACTATGGCTACACCTTC
CASSLGNTANYGYTF
>TRBV30|.|.|TRBJ1-2
TGTGCCTGGAGTGTCAGGACAACCTATGGCTACACCTTC
CAWSVRTTYGYTF
>TRBV19|.|once|TRBJ2-6
TGTGCCAGTAGCTCGGGAGCCTCTGGGGCCAACGTCCTGACTTTC
CASSSGASGANVLTF
>TRBV5-1|TRBD2|once|TRBJ2-1
TGCGCCAGCACCTCGGGACTAGCGGGATCGGAGCAGTTCTTC
CASTSGLAGSEQFF
>TRBV5-1|.|.|TRBJ2-1
TGCGCCAGCAGGTTTGAGATGACCACGGGGCAGTTCTTC
CASRFEMTTGQFF
>TRBV14|.|.|TRBJ2-1
TGTGCCAGCAGCCCCCGGGCTAGCAGACTTTACAATGAGCAGTTCTTC
CASSPRASRLYNEQFF
>TRBV5-4|TRBD1|.|TRBJ1-1
TGTGCCAGCAGCCCCAGGGGGGTATGGACTGAAGCTTTCTTT
CASSPRGVWTEAFF
>TRBV5-4|TRBD2|.|TRBJ2-1
TGTGCCACCGGGGTGGGGGGGGCCTACAATGAGCAGTTCTTC
CATGVGGAYNEQFF
>TRBV4-1|TRBD1|.|TRBJ1-1
TGCGCCAGCAGCCAAGATCACAGGGGATCCACTGAAGCTTTCTTT
CASSQDHRGSTEAFF
>TRBV3-1/TRBV3-2|.|.|TRBJ1-2
TGTGCCAGCAGCCAAGTTCTCGATTATGGCTACACCTTC
CASSQVLDYGYTF
>TRBV2|TRBD1|few|TRBJ1-2
TGTGCCAGCAGGACGACAGGGAATGGCTACACCTTC
CASRTTGNGYTF
>TRBV28|.|.|TRBJ2-1
TGTGCCAGCAGCCGGACCGGGGGATTTAATGAGCAGTTCTTC
CASSRTGGFNEQFF
>TRBV12-3/TRBV12-4|.|once|TRBJ1-2
TGTGCCAGCACTGGCGCTAACTATGGCTACACCTTC
CASTGANYGYTF
>TRBV9|.|once|TRBJ2-6
TGTGCCAGCAGCGTACTGCCAGATGGCGGGGCCAACGTCCTGACTTTC
CASSVLPDGGANVLTF
>TRBV15|.|.|TRBJ2-3
TGTGCCACCAGCAGGGGGATCACAGATACGCAGTATTTT
CATSRGITDTQYF
>TRBV6-5|TRBD2|.|TRBJ2-1
TGTGCCAGCAGGACTAGCGGGGGGGCGCATGAGCAGTTCTTC
CASRTSGGAHEQFF